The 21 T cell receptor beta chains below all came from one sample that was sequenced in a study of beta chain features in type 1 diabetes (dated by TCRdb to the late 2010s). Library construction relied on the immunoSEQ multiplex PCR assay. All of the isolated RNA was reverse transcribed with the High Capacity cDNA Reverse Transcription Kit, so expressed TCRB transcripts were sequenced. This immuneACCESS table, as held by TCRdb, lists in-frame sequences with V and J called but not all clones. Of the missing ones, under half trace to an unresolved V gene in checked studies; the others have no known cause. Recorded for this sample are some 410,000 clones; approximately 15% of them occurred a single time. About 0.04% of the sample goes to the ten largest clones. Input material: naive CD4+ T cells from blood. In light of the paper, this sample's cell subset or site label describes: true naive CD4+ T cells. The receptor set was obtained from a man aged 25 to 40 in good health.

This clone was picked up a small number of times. CDR3 nucleotide sequence: TGTGCCAGTAGTATTGGGCAGAATGGCTACACCTTC. Its translation is CASSIGQNGYTF. V gene TRBV19 combines with J gene TRBJ1-2; no clear D gene. Germline V gene sequence: CDR1 LNHDA, CDR2 SQIVND (reference sequence). Trimming stripped 3 bases from V and 6 bases from J, with 8 bases between. CDR3 length equals 12 residues.

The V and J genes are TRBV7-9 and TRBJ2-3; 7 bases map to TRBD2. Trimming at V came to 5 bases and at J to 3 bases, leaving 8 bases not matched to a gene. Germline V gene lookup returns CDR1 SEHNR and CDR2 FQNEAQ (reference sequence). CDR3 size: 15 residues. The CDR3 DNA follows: TGTGCCAGCAGCGTCCGCGGGAGTGTGACAGATACGCAGTATTTT. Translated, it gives CASSVRGSVTDTQYF.

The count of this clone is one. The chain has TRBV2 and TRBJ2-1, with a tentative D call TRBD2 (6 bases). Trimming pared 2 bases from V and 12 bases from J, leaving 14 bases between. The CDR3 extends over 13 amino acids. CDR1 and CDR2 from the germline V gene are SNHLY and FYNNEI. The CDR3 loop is CASSESRLAVQFF. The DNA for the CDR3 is TGTGCCAGCAGTGAATCGCGTTTAGCGGTGCAGTTCTTC.

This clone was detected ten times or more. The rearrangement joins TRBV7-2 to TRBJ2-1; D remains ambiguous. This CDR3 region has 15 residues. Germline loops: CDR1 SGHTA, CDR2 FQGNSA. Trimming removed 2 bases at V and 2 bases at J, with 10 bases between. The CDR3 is CASSLMVVPYNEQFF. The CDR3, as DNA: TGTGCCAGCAGCTTAATGGTAGTACCCTACAATGAGCAGTTCTTC. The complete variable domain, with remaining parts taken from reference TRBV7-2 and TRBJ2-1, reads GAGVSQSPSNKVTEKGKDVELRCDPISGHTALYWYRQSLGQGLEFLIYFQGNSAPDKSGLPSDRFSAERTGGSVSTLTIQRTQQEDSAVYLCASSLMVVPYNEQFFGPGTRLTVL.

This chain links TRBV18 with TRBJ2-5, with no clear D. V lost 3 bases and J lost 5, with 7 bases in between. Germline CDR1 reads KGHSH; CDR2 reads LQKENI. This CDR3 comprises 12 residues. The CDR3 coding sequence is TGTGCCAGCTCACCCACTCGCGAGACCCAGTACTTC. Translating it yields CASSPTRETQYF. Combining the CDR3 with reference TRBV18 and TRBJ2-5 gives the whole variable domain NAGVMQNPRHLVRRRGQEARLRCSPMKGHSHVYWYRQLPEEGLKFMVYLQKENIIDESGMPKERFSAEFPKEGPSILRIQQVVRGDSAAYFCASSPTRETQYFGPGTRLLVL.

CDR3 protein: CASTWGRGETQYF. CDR3 nucleotide sequence: TGTGCCAGCACGTGGGGGAGGGGAGAGACCCAGTACTTC. J is TRBJ2-5 and V is TRBV7-2; 7 nucleotides agree with TRBD2. V was pared by 7 bases and J by 4 bases, with 6 bases of the junction left unmatched. Per germline, CDR1 SGHTA and CDR2 FQGNSA. There are 13 residues in the CDR3.

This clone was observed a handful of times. The CDR3 nucleotides are TGTGCCAGCAGCTTGCGGCGGGACAGTTATGGCTACACCTTC. Protein: CASSLRRDSYGYTF. The chain uses TRBV5-4 and TRBJ1-2, with 7 bases fitting TRBD1. Germline values: CDR1 SGHNT, CDR2 YYREEE (reference sequence). CDR3 length equals 14 residues. V gave up 1 base and J gave up 5 bases; unmatched junction bases: 5.

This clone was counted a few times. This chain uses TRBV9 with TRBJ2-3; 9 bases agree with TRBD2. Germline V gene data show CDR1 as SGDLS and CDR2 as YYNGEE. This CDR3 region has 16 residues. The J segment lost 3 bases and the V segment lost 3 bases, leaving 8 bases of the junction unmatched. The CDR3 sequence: CASSAMGGRGTDTQYF. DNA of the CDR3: TGTGCCAGCAGCGCCATGGGCGGGAGGGGGACAGATACGCAGTATTTT.

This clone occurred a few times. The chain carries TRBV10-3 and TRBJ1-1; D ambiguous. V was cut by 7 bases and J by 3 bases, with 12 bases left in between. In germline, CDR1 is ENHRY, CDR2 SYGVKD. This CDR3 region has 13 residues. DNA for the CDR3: TGTGCCATCAACCTGAGTAGGGACACTGAAGCTTTCTTT. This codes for CAINLSRDTEAFF.

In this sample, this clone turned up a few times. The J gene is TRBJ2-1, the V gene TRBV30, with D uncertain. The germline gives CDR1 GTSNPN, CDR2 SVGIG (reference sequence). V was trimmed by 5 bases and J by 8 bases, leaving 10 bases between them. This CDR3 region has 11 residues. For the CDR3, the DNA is TGTGCCTGGCAATACATGTATGAGCAGTTCTTC. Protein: CAWQYMYEQFF. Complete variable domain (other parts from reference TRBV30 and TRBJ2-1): SQTIHQWPATLVQPVGSPLSLECTVEGTSNPNLYWYRQAAGRGLQLLFYSVGIGQISSEVPQNLSASRPQDRQFILSSKKLLLSDSGFYLCAWQYMYEQFFGPGTRLTVL.

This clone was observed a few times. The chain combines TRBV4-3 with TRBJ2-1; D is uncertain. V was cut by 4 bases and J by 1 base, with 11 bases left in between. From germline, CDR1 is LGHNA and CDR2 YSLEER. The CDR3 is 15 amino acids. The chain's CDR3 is CASSLSERSYNEQFF. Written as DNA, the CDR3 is TGCGCCAGCAGCCTAAGCGAGAGGTCCTACAATGAGCAGTTCTTC.

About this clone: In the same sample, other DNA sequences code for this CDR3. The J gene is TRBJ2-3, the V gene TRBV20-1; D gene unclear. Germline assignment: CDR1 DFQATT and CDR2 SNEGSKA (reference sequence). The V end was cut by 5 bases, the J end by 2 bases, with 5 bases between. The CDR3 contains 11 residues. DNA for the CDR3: TGCAGTGCTCAAAACACAGATACGCAGTATTTT. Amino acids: CSAQNTDTQYF.

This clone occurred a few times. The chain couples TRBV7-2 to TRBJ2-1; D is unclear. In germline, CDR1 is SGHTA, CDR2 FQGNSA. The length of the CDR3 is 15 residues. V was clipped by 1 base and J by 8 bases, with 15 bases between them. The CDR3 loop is CASSLVDGRIDEQFF. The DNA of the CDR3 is TGTGCCAGCAGCTTAGTTGACGGGCGTATCGATGAGCAGTTCTTC.

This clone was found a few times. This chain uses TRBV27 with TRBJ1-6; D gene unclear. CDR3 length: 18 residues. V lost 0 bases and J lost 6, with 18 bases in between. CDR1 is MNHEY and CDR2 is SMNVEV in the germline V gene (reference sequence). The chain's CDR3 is CASSLSMSGNRGNSPLHF. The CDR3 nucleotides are TGTGCCAGCAGTTTATCTATGTCGGGCAACCGGGGTAATTCACCCCTCCACTTT.

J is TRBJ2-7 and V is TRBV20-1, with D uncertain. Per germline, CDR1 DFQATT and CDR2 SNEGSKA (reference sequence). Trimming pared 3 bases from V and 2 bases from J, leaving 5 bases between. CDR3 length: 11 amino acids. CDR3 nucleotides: TGCAGTGCTAGCAGTGCCTACGAGCAGTACGTC. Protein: CSASSAYEQYV.

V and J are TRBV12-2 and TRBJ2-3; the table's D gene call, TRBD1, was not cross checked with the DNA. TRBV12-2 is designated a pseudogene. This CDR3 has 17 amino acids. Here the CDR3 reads CASRAATGASSTDTQYF. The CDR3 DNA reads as TGTGCAAGTCGCGCCGCGACAGGGGCCTCTAGCACAGATACGCAGTATTTT.

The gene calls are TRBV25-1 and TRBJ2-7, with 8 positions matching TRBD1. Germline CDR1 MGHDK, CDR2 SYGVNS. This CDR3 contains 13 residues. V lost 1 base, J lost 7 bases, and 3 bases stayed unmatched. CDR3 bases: TGTGCCAGCAGTGAATTTGGACAGGGAGAGCAGTACTTC. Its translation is CASSEFGQGEQYF.

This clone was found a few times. This chain's CDR3 is CASKRGDSNEQFF. The CDR3 nucleotides read TGTGCCAGCAAACGGGGGGATAGTAATGAGCAGTTCTTC. V is TRBV11-3 and J is TRBJ2-1; 7 bases match TRBD2. Trimming cost V 7 bases and J 7 bases; bases outside gene matches: 7. This CDR3 has 13 amino acids. Per germline, CDR1 SGHNT and CDR2 YENEEA.

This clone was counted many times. The CDR3 DNA follows: TGCAGCGTTGCAGGAGGTGGAGAGACCCAGTACTTC. It is translated as CSVAGGGETQYF. V gene TRBV29-1 combines with J gene TRBJ2-5; D is possibly TRBD2 (5 bases). Germline CDR1 and CDR2: SQVTM and ANQGSEA. The V end was cut by 4 bases, the J end by 4 bases, with 10 bases between. The CDR3 loop spans 12 amino acids.

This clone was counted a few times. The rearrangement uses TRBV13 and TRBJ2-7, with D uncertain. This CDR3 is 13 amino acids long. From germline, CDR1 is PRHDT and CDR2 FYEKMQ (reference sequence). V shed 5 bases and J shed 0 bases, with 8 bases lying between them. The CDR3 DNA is TGTGCCAGCAGCCGTCTAAACTCCTACGAGCAGTACTTC. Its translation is CASSRLNSYEQYF.

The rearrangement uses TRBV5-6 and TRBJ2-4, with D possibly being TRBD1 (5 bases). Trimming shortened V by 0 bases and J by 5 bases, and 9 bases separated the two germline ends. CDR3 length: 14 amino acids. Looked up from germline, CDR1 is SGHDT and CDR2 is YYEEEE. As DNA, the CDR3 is TGTGCCAGCAGCTTGGTCCAGGGCCAAAACATTCAGTACTTC. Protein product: CASSLVQGQNIQYF.